The clone carrying this TCR beta chain has only one observation. Every one of the donors was a Caucasian adult that lived in Nashville, Tennessee. In the CD4+ fraction, cells were divided into CD45RA+ naive and CD45RA-negative memory subsets. The data stem from a study of shared clonotypes between healthy human individuals. Study details: Each donor contributed plates that comprised three CD4 naive, three CD4 memory, two CD8 naive and one CD8 memory.

TCRdb's table, derived via immunoSEQ multiplex PCR, lists solely in-frame clones and lacks some. The sample has over a million clones, roughly 70% seen once; the top ten hold 1.5%. This CDR3 region has 16 residues. The V gene's germline CDR1 is MNHEY and CDR2 SMNVEV (reference sequence). With 6 bases clipped from V and 1 base from J, the junction kept 11 bases outside the gene matches. The origin of this receptor is a man between 18 and 29 years old in good health. Specimen: memory CD4+ T cells sorted from blood. The subset: CD45RA-negative fraction. This rearrangement joins TRBV27 to TRBJ2-7; 8 bases agree with TRBD1. Here the CDR3 reads CASSQHGQGKSYEQYF. The DNA for the CDR3 is TGTGCCAGCAGCCAACACGGACAGGGAAAATCCTACGAGCAGTACTTC.